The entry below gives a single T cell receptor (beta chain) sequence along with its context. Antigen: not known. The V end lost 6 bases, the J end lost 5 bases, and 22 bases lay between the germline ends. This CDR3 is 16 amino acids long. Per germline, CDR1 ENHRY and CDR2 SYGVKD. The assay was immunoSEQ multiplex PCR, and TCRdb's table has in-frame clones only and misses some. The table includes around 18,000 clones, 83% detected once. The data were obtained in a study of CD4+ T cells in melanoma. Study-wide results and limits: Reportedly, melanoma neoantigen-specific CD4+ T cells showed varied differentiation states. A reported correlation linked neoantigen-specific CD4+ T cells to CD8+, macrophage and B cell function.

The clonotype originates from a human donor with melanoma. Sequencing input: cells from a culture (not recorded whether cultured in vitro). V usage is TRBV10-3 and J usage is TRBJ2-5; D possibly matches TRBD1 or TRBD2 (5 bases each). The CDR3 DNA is TGTGCCATCAGGGACCCCGGGACCCAAGAAAGTGAGACCCAGTACTTC. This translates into CAIRDPGTQESETQYF.